This TCR beta chain was obtained from a study of T cells in localized non-small cell lung cancer. The study, taken as a whole, reports: Median detection of top 100 tumor clones in adjacent lung was approximately 50 clones. The study found T cell clonality highest in uninvolved adjacent lung, above tumor.

This CDR3 is 12 amino acids long. Germline V CDR1 and CDR2: GTSNPN, SVGIG (reference sequence). Trimming pared 2 bases from V and 4 bases from J, leaving 8 bases between. Of note for this clone: The target antigen is unknown.

Clones were read by immunoSEQ multiplex PCR, and TCRdb kept only the in-frame ones, dropping some. Of around 35,000 clones listed, approximately 90% are singletons. Source: peripheral blood mononuclear cells, taken before any cancer treatment. The clonotype originates from a female donor older than 55 with stage II lung adenocarcinoma. The rearrangement links TRBV30 to TRBJ1-1, with D unresolved. DNA of the CDR3: TGTGCCTGGAGTAGGCCCCCCACTGAAGCTTTCTTT. Protein product: CAWSRPPTEAFF.